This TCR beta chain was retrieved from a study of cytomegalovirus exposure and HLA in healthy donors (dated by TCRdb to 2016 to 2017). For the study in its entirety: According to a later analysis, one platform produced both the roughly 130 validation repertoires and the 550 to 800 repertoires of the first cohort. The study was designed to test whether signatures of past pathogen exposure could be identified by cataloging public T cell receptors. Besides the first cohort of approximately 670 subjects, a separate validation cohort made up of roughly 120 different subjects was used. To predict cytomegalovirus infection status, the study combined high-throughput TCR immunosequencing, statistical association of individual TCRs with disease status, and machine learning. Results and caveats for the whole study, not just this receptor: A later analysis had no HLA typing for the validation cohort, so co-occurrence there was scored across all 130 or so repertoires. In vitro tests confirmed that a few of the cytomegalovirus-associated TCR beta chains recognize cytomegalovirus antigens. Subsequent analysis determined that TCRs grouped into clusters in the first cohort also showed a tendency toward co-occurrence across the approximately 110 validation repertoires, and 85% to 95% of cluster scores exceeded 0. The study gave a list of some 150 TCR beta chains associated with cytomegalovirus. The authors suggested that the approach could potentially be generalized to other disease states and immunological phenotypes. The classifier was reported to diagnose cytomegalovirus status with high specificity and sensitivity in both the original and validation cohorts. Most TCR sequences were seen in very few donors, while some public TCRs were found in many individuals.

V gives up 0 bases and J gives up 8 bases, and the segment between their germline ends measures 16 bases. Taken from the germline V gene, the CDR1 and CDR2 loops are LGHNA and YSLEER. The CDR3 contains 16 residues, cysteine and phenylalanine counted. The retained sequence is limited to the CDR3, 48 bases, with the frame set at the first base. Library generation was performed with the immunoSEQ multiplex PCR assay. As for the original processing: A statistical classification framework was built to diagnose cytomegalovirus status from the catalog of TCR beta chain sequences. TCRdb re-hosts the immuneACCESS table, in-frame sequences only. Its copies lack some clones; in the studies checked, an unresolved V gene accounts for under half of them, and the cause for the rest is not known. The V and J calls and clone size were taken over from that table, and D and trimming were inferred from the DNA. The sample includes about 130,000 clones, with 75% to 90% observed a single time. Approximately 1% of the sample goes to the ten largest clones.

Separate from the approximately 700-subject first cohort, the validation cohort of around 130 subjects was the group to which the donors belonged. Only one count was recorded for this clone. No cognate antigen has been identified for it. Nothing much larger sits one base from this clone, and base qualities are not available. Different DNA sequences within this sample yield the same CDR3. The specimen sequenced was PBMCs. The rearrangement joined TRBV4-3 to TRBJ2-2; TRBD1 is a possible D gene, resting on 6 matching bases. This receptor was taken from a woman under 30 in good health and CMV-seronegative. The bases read TGCGCCAGCAGCCAAGATTTGGCAGGGGAAACTGGGGAGCTGTTTTTT. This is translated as CASSQDLAGETGELFF.